A selection of T cell receptor beta chains follows, all from one sample in a study of blood T cell repertoires in COVID-19. Profiled with immunoSEQ multiplex PCR; TCRdb holds only in-frame clones, not every one. The repertoire has about 230,000 clones, 70% to 85% of them found once; the top ten carry approximately 1.8%. The specimen was PBMCs or T cells enriched from blood (not recorded which). These receptors were obtained from a man in his 60s who had recovered from COVID-19. Each CDR3 is given with its conserved first and last residue. A D gene is named only where the DNA matches it firmly. Some rows mark clone size as missing; the rest say once, few, many or name a class of expanded clone.

v_call,clone_size,d_call,j_call,cdr3_length,cdr3_nt,cdr3_aa
TRBV18,.,.,TRBJ1-1,15,TGTGCCAGCTCACCATCCGTGGGGGCGCGGACTGAAGCTTTCTTT,CASSPSVGARTEAFF
TRBV29-1,once,TRBD2,TRBJ2-1,14,TGCAGCGTACCCCCCCCGGGGGGATACAATGAGCAGTTCTTC,CSVPPPGGYNEQFF
TRBV5-1,.,TRBD2,TRBJ2-5,12,TGCGCCAGCAGCTCTAGCGGAGAGACCCAGTACTTC,CASSSSGETQYF
TRBV5-1,.,.,TRBJ1-1,14,TGCGCCAGCAGCTTGCTGAGGATGAACACTGAAGCTTTCTTT,CASSLLRMNTEAFF
TRBV6-6,.,TRBD1,TRBJ1-4,14,TGTGCCAGCATTCCCGGGACAGGGGGGGAAAAACTGTTTTTT,CASIPGTGGEKLFF
TRBV5-1,.,TRBD1,TRBJ1-6,16,TGCGCCAGCAGCCCGCGAGGGGACAGGGGCAATTCACCCCTCCACTTT,CASSPRGDRGNSPLHF
TRBV19,once,.,TRBJ2-1,14,TGTGCCAGTAGCTATCGACAGCCTTTTTATGAGCAGTTCTTC,CASSYRQPFYEQFF
TRBV19,.,TRBD1,TRBJ2-3,15,TGTGCCAGTAGTAACAGGGGGGCTAGCACAGATACGCAGTATTTT,CASSNRGASTDTQYF
TRBV30,.,.,TRBJ2-5,14,TGTGCCTGGAGTGTCGGCGGTTCCCAAGAGACCCAGTACTTC,CAWSVGGSQETQYF
TRBV20-1,.,.,TRBJ1-1,12,TGCAGTGCTAGTGTGACAGGCACTGAAGCTTTCTTT,CSASVTGTEAFF
TRBV2,.,TRBD1,TRBJ1-2,13,TGTGCCAGCAAGTCGGACAGGAACTATGGCTACACCTTC,CASKSDRNYGYTF
TRBV27,.,TRBD1,TRBJ1-2,16,TGTGCCAGCAGTTCCGCCCCAGGGGGCGCGGGTTTTGGCTACACCTTC,CASSSAPGGAGFGYTF
TRBV15,.,.,TRBJ1-6,13,TGTGCCACCAGCAGAGATCAGAATTCACCCCTCCACTTT,CATSRDQNSPLHF
TRBV4-3,.,.,TRBJ1-6,16,TGCGCCAGCAGCCAAAGGAGGGTCGTTGGTCTTGGACCCCTCCACTTT,CASSQRRVVGLGPLHF
TRBV11-2,.,TRBD2,TRBJ2-1,18,TGTGCCAGCAGCTTAATGACTAGCGGGGGGTTGTCCTACAATGAGCAGTTCTTC,CASSLMTSGGLSYNEQFF
TRBV27,.,.,TRBJ1-2,13,TGTGCCAGCAGTTCTCAGGGTCCCTATGGCTACACCTTC,CASSSQGPYGYTF
TRBV19,once,.,TRBJ1-2,12,TGTGCCAGTAGTTACAATAACTATGGCTACACCTTC,CASSYNNYGYTF
TRBV29-1,.,TRBD1,TRBJ1-3,11,TGTTCAGGGGGATCTGGAAACACCATATATTTT,CSGGSGNTIYF
TRBV11-1,.,TRBD1,TRBJ2-3,15,TGTGCCAGCAGGTGGACAGGAGTAAACACAGATACGCAGTATTTT,CASRWTGVNTDTQYF
TRBV5-8,.,.,TRBJ2-7,13,TGTGCCAGCAGCTTGCGGGGTGCCTACGAGCAGTACTTC,CASSLRGAYEQYF
TRBV10-1,.,.,TRBJ2-3,14,TGCGCCAGCACCCGGGATCAGGCTGCAGATACGCAGTATTTT,CASTRDQAADTQYF
TRBV7-8,.,.,TRBJ1-2,15,TGTGCCAGCAGCCCCAGAGGGGGTTCTAACTATGGCTACACCTTC,CASSPRGGSNYGYTF
TRBV7-9,.,.,TRBJ2-5,14,TGTGCCAGCAGTCTTGCGGGGGCGGGTGAGACCCAGTACTTC,CASSLAGAGETQYF
TRBV24-1,.,.,TRBJ2-1,15,TGTGCCACCAGTGATCGGACTTCACCCGGGAATGAGCAGTTCTTC,CATSDRTSPGNEQFF
TRBV19,.,.,TRBJ1-2,14,TGTGCCAGTAGTATAGGGGGAGCTAACTATGGCTACACCTTC,CASSIGGANYGYTF
TRBV21-1,.,.,TRBJ1-2,13,TGTGCCAGCAGCAAAGGAAGACAGGGTGGCTACACCTTC,CASSKGRQGGYTF
TRBV18,.,.,TRBJ2-7,13,TGTGCCAGCTCAGGGGGCGAAAGTTTGGAGCAGTACTTC,CASSGGESLEQYF
TRBV19,.,.,TRBJ1-4,13,TGTGCCAGTACTCGAGACACGGATGAAAAACTGTTTTTT,CASTRDTDEKLFF
TRBV5-5,.,.,TRBJ1-4,15,TGTGCCAGCAGCCTGGGACCCGAGGCTAATGAAAAACTGTTTTTT,CASSLGPEANEKLFF
TRBV6-1,.,.,TRBJ2-4,18,TGTGCCAGCAGTGAAGCTTTTGGTCCAACTCTAGCCAAAAACATTCAGTACTTC,CASSEAFGPTLAKNIQYF
TRBV4-3,.,.,TRBJ2-3,13,TGCGCCAGCAGCACACAGGTCACAGATACGCAGTATTTT,CASSTQVTDTQYF
TRBV7-9,.,TRBD1,TRBJ1-2,14,TGTGCCAGCAGCACCGGACAGGGGGAGTATGGCTACACCTTC,CASSTGQGEYGYTF
TRBV19,.,TRBD1,TRBJ2-2,17,TGTGCCAGTAGTCCTGGGACAGGGGAATATTACACCGGGGAGCTGTTTTTT,CASSPGTGEYYTGELFF
TRBV9,.,TRBD1,TRBJ1-2,14,TGTGCCAGCAGCTTCGGACAGGGGGTTCGAGGCTACACCTTC,CASSFGQGVRGYTF
TRBV10-2,.,.,TRBJ1-1,13,TGCGCCAGCAGTGAGTCCCTGTATACTGAAGCTTTCTTT,CASSESLYTEAFF
TRBV4-3,.,.,TRBJ2-7,15,TGCGCCAGCAGCCAAGGGACTCTTAGCTCCTACGAGCAGTACTTC,CASSQGTLSSYEQYF
TRBV15,once,.,TRBJ1-5,17,TGTGCCACCAGCAGAGATTTCAGGGGCGGACTGTATCAGCCCCAGCATTTT,CATSRDFRGGLYQPQHF
TRBV5-1,.,.,TRBJ2-3,14,TGCGCCAGCAGCCCTCGACAGAAAATCGGTACGCAGTATTTT,CASSPRQKIGTQYF
TRBV27,.,.,TRBJ1-5,13,TGTGCCAGCAGTTTACATAGCAATCAGCCCCAGCATTTT,CASSLHSNQPQHF
TRBV7-9,.,.,TRBJ1-6,15,TGTGCCAGCAGCTTAGCTGACAGGCCCAATTCACCCCTCCACTTT,CASSLADRPNSPLHF
TRBV23-1,.,TRBD1,TRBJ1-3,17,TGCGCCAGCAGCCGAAATAATCGGACAGGGATGGGAAACACCATATATTTT,CASSRNNRTGMGNTIYF
TRBV6-2/TRBV6-3,.,.,TRBJ1-6,15,TGTGCCAGCAGTGGGACGCGCGTCCCGGGGGAACCCCTCCACTTT,CASSGTRVPGEPLHF
TRBV7-9,.,TRBD1,TRBJ1-2,13,TGTGCCAGCAGCCCCGGGACAGGGGTTGGCTACACCTTC,CASSPGTGVGYTF